Listed below are T cell receptor beta chains from one sample, sequenced in a study of shared clonotypes between healthy human individuals. Measured with immunoSEQ multiplex PCR; TCRdb has only the in-frame clones, and not every one. The repertoire holds a few million clones, more than 90% seen once, with 0.14% in the top ten. The sample comprised naive CD4+ T cells sorted from blood. Every receptor here comes from a man aged 18 to 29 in good health. Each CDR3 is given with its conserved first and last residue. A D gene is named only where the DNA matches it firmly. For some rows the clone size is stated as once, few or many, or as a class when expanded; others skip it.

J gene,V gene,D gene,clone size,CDR3 protein,CDR3 DNA
TRBJ2-7,TRBV5-4,TRBD1,NA,CASRQDRGKREQYF,TGTGCCAGCAGACAGGACAGGGGTAAGAGGGAGCAGTACTTC
TRBJ1-3,TRBV7-2,TRBD1,NA,CASIMDRGLGNTIYF,TGTGCCAGCATCATGGACAGGGGGCTTGGAAACACCATATATTTT
TRBJ1-6,TRBV13,TRBD1,NA,CASSISGQGLSPLHF,TGTGCCAGCAGCATTTCGGGACAGGGCCTTTCACCCCTCCACTTT
TRBJ1-1,TRBV7-9,NA,NA,CASSLGSAVNTEAFF,TGTGCCAGCAGCTTAGGGTCAGCCGTGAACACTGAAGCTTTCTTT
TRBJ1-4,TRBV27,TRBD1,NA,CASSFQGENEKLFF,TGTGCCAGCAGTTTCCAGGGGGAGAATGAAAAACTGTTTTTT
TRBJ2-3,TRBV7-2,TRBD1,NA,CASSLTGGVGTGTQYF,TGTGCCAGCAGCTTAACAGGGGGCGTGGGCACGGGTACGCAGTATTTT
TRBJ2-4,TRBV6-1,NA,NA,CASIPDLLGKNIQYF,TGTGCCAGCATTCCGGACCTATTAGGCAAAAACATTCAGTACTTC
TRBJ2-5,TRBV7-9,NA,once,CASSLIEETQYF,TGTGCCAGCAGCTTGATAGAAGAGACCCAGTACTTC
TRBJ2-3,TRBV5-6,TRBD1,NA,CASSHKTGVVGDTQYF,TGTGCCAGCAGCCATAAAACAGGGGTGGTTGGAGATACGCAGTATTTT
TRBJ1-1,TRBV5-1,TRBD1,NA,CASSLEGQGSTEAFF,TGCGCCAGCAGCTTGGAGGGACAGGGGTCCACTGAAGCTTTCTTT
TRBJ1-2,TRBV28,NA,NA,CASSSGGGYGYTF,TGTGCCAGCAGTTCCGGGGGGGGCTATGGCTACACCTTC
TRBJ2-6,TRBV11-2,NA,NA,CASSFFAQPGANVLTF,TGTGCCAGCAGCTTCTTCGCCCAGCCTGGGGCCAACGTCCTGACTTTC
TRBJ1-6,TRBV28,TRBD1,NA,CASRPTPGGVTPLHF,TGTGCCAGCAGACCGACCCCAGGGGGCGTTACACCCCTCCACTTT
TRBJ2-7,TRBV5-1,TRBD1,NA,CASSLPTGSSYEQYF,TGCGCCAGCAGCTTACCGACAGGGAGCTCCTACGAGCAGTACTTC
TRBJ2-2,TRBV7-9,NA,NA,CASSPTGKEGTGELFF,TGTGCCAGCAGCCCAACGGGAAAGGAGGGCACCGGGGAGCTGTTTTTT
TRBJ1-6,TRBV7-8,NA,NA,CASSLAIIKQGNSPLHF,TGTGCCAGCAGCTTAGCGATTATAAAGCAGGGAAATTCACCCCTCCACTTT
TRBJ2-5,TRBV7-2,NA,once,CASSLKASALQETQYF,TGTGCCAGCAGCTTAAAGGCTAGCGCGCTTCAAGAGACCCAGTACTTC
TRBJ2-2,TRBV7-7,NA,NA,CASSLIQSSGELFF,TGTGCTAGCAGCTTAATCCAAAGCTCCGGGGAGCTGTTTTTT
TRBJ1-2,TRBV18,NA,NA,CASSPEGFGYGYTF,TGTGCCAGCTCACCAGAGGGTTTTGGCTATGGCTACACCTTC
TRBJ2-7,TRBV7-2,NA,NA,CASSLATAGVHEQYF,TGTGCCAGCAGCTTAGCGACGGCAGGGGTCCACGAGCAGTACTTC
TRBJ2-5,TRBV28,TRBD2,NA,CASSRGGGTETQYF,TGTGCCAGCAGTCGTGGCGGGGGAACAGAGACCCAGTACTTC
TRBJ2-5,TRBV6-5,NA,once,CASSYRGRAGETQYF,TGTGCCAGCAGTTACCGAGGCAGGGCAGGGGAGACCCAGTACTTC
TRBJ1-5,TRBV4-1,NA,NA,CASSRHPGGRGKPQHF,TGCGCCAGCAGCCGACACCCGGGAGGCAGAGGGAAGCCCCAGCATTTT
TRBJ2-5,TRBV20-1,NA,NA,CSASPRETQYF,TGCAGTGCTAGCCCGAGGGAGACCCAGTACTTC
TRBJ2-2,TRBV18,NA,NA,CASSPTGPGVRSPGELFF,TGTGCCAGCTCACCTACAGGACCGGGCGTCCGTTCTCCCGGGGAGCTGTTTTTT
TRBJ2-3,TRBV25-1,TRBD2,NA,CASSEAGADTQYF,TGTGCCAGCAGTGAGGCGGGAGCAGATACGCAGTATTTT
TRBJ2-4,TRBV5-1,NA,few,CASSLGLAKNIQYF,TGCGCCAGCAGCTTGGGGTTAGCCAAAAACATTCAGTACTTC
TRBJ2-7,TRBV7-2,NA,once,CASSLLGPGGHEQYF,TGTGCCAGCAGCTTATTGGGTCCTGGGGGGCACGAGCAGTACTTC
TRBJ2-5,TRBV28,NA,NA,CASSLPGINQETQYF,TGTGCCAGCAGTTTACCAGGGATTAACCAAGAGACCCAGTACTTC
TRBJ1-1,TRBV28,NA,NA,CASSLSLGGDTEAFF,TGTGCCAGCAGTTTATCTCTGGGGGGGGACACTGAAGCTTTCTTT
TRBJ1-2,TRBV5-1,NA,NA,CASSLVTPYRSGYGYTF,TGCGCCAGCAGCTTGGTCACCCCCTATCGATCGGGTTATGGCTACACCTTC
TRBJ2-1,TRBV5-6,NA,NA,CASSSRAGYKGQFF,TGTGCCAGCAGCTCTAGAGCTGGGTACAAAGGGCAGTTCTTC
TRBJ1-3,TRBV10-3,TRBD1,once,CAISAEGTGRNTIYF,TGTGCCATCAGTGCAGAAGGGACAGGACGAAACACCATATATTTT
TRBJ2-7,TRBV5-1,TRBD1,NA,CASSLGQVQGEQYF,TGCGCCAGCAGCCTTGGACAGGTGCAGGGCGAGCAGTACTTC
TRBJ2-2,TRBV7-2,TRBD1,NA,CASSPGQGSTGELFF,TGTGCCAGCAGCCCCGGACAGGGGTCGACCGGGGAGCTGTTTTTT